This TCR beta chain derives from a study of tumor-infiltrating lymphocytes in primary liver carcinoma. Across the study: All patients, whether men or women, fell within 30 to 69 years of age.

V lost 4 bases to trimming and J lost 5 bases, with 12 bases between them. CDR3 length equals 13 residues. From germline, CDR1 is SGHRS and CDR2 YFSETQ. TCR beta cDNA came from about 450 ng total RNA, primed with a constant-region primer. TCR beta libraries came from three nested multiplex PCR rounds using slightly modified ARM-PCR. In the first two PCR rounds, TRBV1-TRBV30 forward primers were paired with a C-beta reverse primer, and each round lasted about 9 cycles. Each CDR3 protein is one row after TCRdb ran MiXCR on the multiplex PCR reads. The sample lists roughly 120,000 distinct CDR3 sequences; less than 80% were seen once. Extraction of RNA together with DNA used about 17-30 mg of unsorted bulk tissue. Each tumor sample had over 75% viable tumor cells.

The material sequenced was liver tumor tissue from sampling region 1. The subset is: tumor region T1, superior pole. The TCR sequence derives from a woman aged 60-70 years with primary liver carcinoma and hepatitis B virus infection. The chain links TRBV5-1 to TRBJ1-1; D might be TRBD1 (6 bases). The CDR3: CASSIDRRTEAFF. CDR3 nucleotide sequence: TGCGCCAGCAGCATCGACAGGAGGACTGAAGCTTTCTTT.